What follows are 4 T cell receptor beta chains derived from one specimen sequenced in a study of T cells in Graves' hyperthyroidism and ophthalmopathy. RNA transcripts served as the template for amplifying TCR beta CDR3 regions. Initially, a first-round RT-PCR of the TCR CDR3 employed the HTBI primer set. TCRdb itself ran the multiplex PCR reads through MiXCR, one entry per CDR3 protein. The data hold 400,000 to 500,000 distinct CDR3 sequences, with roughly 14% observed a single time. Input material: blood. The receptors derive from a man in his late teens or twenties with Graves' ophthalmopathy.

This clonotype was counted ten times or more. The chain joins TRBV12-3 or TRBV12-4 to TRBJ1-5; TRBD1 matches at 8 bases. The CDR3 spans 17 residues. The ends lost 5 bases at V and 4 bases at J; junction bases unmatched: 13. The chain's CDR3 is CASSTSRQGNPNQPQHF. The CDR3, as DNA: TGTGCCAGCAGTACCAGCCGACAGGGGAACCCTAATCAGCCCCAGCATTTT.

Many counts were recorded for this clonotype. The V and J genes are TRBV20-1 and TRBJ2-7, with D unresolved. V lost 1 base and J lost 3, with 16 bases in between. Germline V gene data show CDR1 as DFQATT and CDR2 as SNEGSKA (reference sequence). This CDR3 region has 15 residues. CDR3 in amino acids: CSARAITHTDYEQYF. The CDR3 region has the DNA TGCAGTGCTAGAGCCATAACACATACGGACTACGAGCAGTACTTC.

This clonotype was detected ten times or more. V is TRBV7-3 and J is TRBJ1-1; D uncertain. CDR3 length: 14 amino acids. V lost 2 bases and J 2 bases, leaving 9 bases between the germline ends. Germline assignment: CDR1 SGHTA and CDR2 FQGTGA. The CDR3, as DNA: TGTGCCAGCAGCTTAGGCACCTCTAACACTGAAGCTTTCTTT. Translating gives CASSLGTSNTEAFF.

The chain recombines TRBV19 with TRBJ1-5, with TRBD1 as a possible D gene (5 bases). The germline gives CDR1 LNHDA, CDR2 SQIVND (reference sequence). Deletions cut 4 bases from V and 9 bases from J, with 16 bases between. This CDR3 has 14 amino acids. As DNA, the CDR3 is TGTGCCAGTAGTACTTGGGGGTTCTATCGGCCCCAGCATTTT. Translated, it gives CASSTWGFYRPQHF.